These 14 T cell receptor beta chains originate from one sample sequenced in a study of T cell responses to AZD1222 COVID-19 vaccine. This table comes from immunoSEQ multiplex PCR, and its TCRdb copy is limited to in-frame clones, with some not included. The sample records 100,000 to 130,000 clones, 80% to 90% being singletons. Sample: peripheral blood, taken on day 0 of AZD1222 vaccination. These receptors all stem from an adult in good health.

This clone has a handful of counts. The chain has TRBV28 and TRBJ1-2; no clear D gene. Between the trimmed V and J ends, which lost 4 bases and 4 bases, there was a span of 7 bases. Germline lookup yields CDR1 MDHEN and CDR2 SYDVKM. The CDR3 spans 12 residues. CDR3 DNA: TGTGCCAGCAGTTCTCTTCGCTATGGCTACACCTTC. Its translation is CASSSLRYGYTF.

The CDR3 nucleotides read TGTGCCAGCAAACTACAGGGTGGGAATGAGCAGTTCTTC. Protein: CASKLQGGNEQFF. The rearrangement links TRBV6-5 to TRBJ2-1, with D possibly being TRBD1 (6 bases). Trimming took 7 bases from V and 7 from J, leaving 14 bases between them. CDR3 size: 13 residues. CDR1 is MNHEY, CDR2 SVGAGI, per germline.

The chain is built from TRBV7-6 and TRBJ1-1, with a weak D call TRBD1 (5 bases). CDR3 length equals 15 residues. Germline CDR1 reads SGHVS; CDR2 reads FNYEAQ. V was cut by 5 bases and J by 0 bases, with 13 bases left in between. The CDR3 nucleotides read TGTGCCAGCAGCCCCAGGGATTACCTGAACACTGAAGCTTTCTTT. As protein: CASSPRDYLNTEAFF.

This sequence joins TRBV5-4 and TRBJ1-2; D is undetermined. Trimming took off 4 bases at V and 0 bases at J, with 10 bases between the two ends. The CDR3 totals 14 residues. Germline V CDR1 and CDR2: SGHNT, YYREEE (reference sequence). CDR3 in amino acids: CASSLYGANYGYTF. CDR3 nucleotide sequence: TGTGCCAGCAGCCTGTATGGTGCTAACTATGGCTACACCTTC.

This clone showed up just once. This chain joins TRBV7-2 and TRBJ2-5, with a tentative D call TRBD2 (5 bases). V lost 0 bases, J lost 5 bases, and 13 bases lay in between. This CDR3 contains 15 residues. The germline gives CDR1 SGHTA, CDR2 FQGNSA. Here the CDR3 DNA reads TGTGCCAGCAGCTTAGCGGCGGGCGGGTATGAGACCCAGTACTTC. Translating gives CASSLAAGGYETQYF.

CDR3 in DNA: TGTGCCTGGAACCGGGACAACCTGAACTATGGCTACACCTTC. Amino acids: CAWNRDNLNYGYTF. The chain combines TRBV30 with TRBJ1-2, with D tentatively TRBD1 (6 bases). V lost 4 bases and J lost 2, with 14 bases in between. Looked up from germline, CDR1 is GTSNPN and CDR2 is SVGIG (reference sequence). CDR3 length: 14 amino acids.

The gene calls are TRBV19 and TRBJ2-2, with 7 positions matching TRBD1. Germline V lookup: CDR1 LNHDA, CDR2 SQIVND (reference sequence). Unmatched junction bases numbered 6, after V lost 3 bases and J lost 5 bases. The CDR3 is 15 residues long. CDR3 bases: TGTGCCAGTAGTATTGGGACAGAGAAAACCGGGGAGCTGTTTTTT. Translated: CASSIGTEKTGELFF.

This clone has a single count. The rearrangement joins TRBV7-2 to TRBJ2-1; unclear D gene. V dropped 6 bases and J dropped 5 bases, with 11 bases sitting between them. The germline V gene has CDR1 SGHTA and CDR2 FQGNSA. The CDR3 length is 13 residues. This CDR3 is CASSWSRNNEQFF. The CDR3 nucleotides are TGTGCCAGCAGTTGGAGCCGGAACAATGAGCAGTTCTTC.

The chain recombines TRBV6-5 with TRBJ1-1; unclear D gene. The CDR3 has 13 amino acids. Trimming removed 6 bases from V and 3 bases from J, with 11 bases in between. Germline-derived CDR1 and CDR2 are MNHEY and SVGAGI. CDR3 bases: TGTGCCAGCAGGCGAGCAACCCACACTGAAGCTTTCTTT. Its translation is CASRRATHTEAFF.

The chain links TRBV15 to TRBJ1-3; no firm D call. V lost 8 bases and J lost 2, with 16 bases in between. Per germline, CDR1 LNHNV and CDR2 YYDKDF (reference sequence). The CDR3 consists of 15 residues. The CDR3 DNA reads TGTGCCACCCAAAGGAGCGGTACTGCTGGAAACACCATATATTTT. Its translation: CATQRSGTAGNTIYF.

This chain connects TRBV11-3 to TRBJ2-3, with TRBD2 matching 13 bases. The ends lost 6 bases at V and 3 bases at J; junction bases unmatched: 3. The germline V gene encodes CDR1 SGHNT and CDR2 YENEEA. The CDR3 length is 15 residues. The CDR3: CASSRLAGGTDTQYF. CDR3 nucleotides: TGTGCCAGCAGTCGACTAGCGGGAGGAACAGATACGCAGTATTTT.

The V and J genes are TRBV19 and TRBJ2-7; D ambiguous. Germline V gene data show CDR1 as LNHDA and CDR2 as SQIVND (reference sequence). Trimming took 3 bases from V and 4 from J, leaving 7 bases between them. There are 12 residues in the CDR3. The CDR3 nucleotides are TGTGCCAGTAGTATGGAGAGTTACGAGCAGTACTTC. The encoded protein is CASSMESYEQYF.

The chain has TRBV5-5 and TRBJ1-5, with D possibly matching TRBD1 (5 bases). This CDR3 is 13 amino acids long. Looked up from germline, CDR1 is SGHKS and CDR2 is YYEKEE (reference sequence). V was clipped by 4 bases and J by 5 bases, with 10 bases between them. As DNA, the CDR3 is TGTGCCAGCAGCACACGAGGGGATCAGCCCCAGCATTTT. Translated, it gives CASSTRGDQPQHF.

The chain links TRBV4-2 to TRBJ1-1; D not resolved. The CDR3 has 16 amino acids. The germline V gene has CDR1 LGHNA and CDR2 YNFKEQ. The V end was cut by 4 bases, the J end by 3 bases, with 18 bases between. The CDR3 loop reads CASSPSAGLEHTEAFF. DNA for the CDR3: TGTGCCAGCAGCCCATCGGCGGGTTTAGAGCACACTGAAGCTTTCTTT.